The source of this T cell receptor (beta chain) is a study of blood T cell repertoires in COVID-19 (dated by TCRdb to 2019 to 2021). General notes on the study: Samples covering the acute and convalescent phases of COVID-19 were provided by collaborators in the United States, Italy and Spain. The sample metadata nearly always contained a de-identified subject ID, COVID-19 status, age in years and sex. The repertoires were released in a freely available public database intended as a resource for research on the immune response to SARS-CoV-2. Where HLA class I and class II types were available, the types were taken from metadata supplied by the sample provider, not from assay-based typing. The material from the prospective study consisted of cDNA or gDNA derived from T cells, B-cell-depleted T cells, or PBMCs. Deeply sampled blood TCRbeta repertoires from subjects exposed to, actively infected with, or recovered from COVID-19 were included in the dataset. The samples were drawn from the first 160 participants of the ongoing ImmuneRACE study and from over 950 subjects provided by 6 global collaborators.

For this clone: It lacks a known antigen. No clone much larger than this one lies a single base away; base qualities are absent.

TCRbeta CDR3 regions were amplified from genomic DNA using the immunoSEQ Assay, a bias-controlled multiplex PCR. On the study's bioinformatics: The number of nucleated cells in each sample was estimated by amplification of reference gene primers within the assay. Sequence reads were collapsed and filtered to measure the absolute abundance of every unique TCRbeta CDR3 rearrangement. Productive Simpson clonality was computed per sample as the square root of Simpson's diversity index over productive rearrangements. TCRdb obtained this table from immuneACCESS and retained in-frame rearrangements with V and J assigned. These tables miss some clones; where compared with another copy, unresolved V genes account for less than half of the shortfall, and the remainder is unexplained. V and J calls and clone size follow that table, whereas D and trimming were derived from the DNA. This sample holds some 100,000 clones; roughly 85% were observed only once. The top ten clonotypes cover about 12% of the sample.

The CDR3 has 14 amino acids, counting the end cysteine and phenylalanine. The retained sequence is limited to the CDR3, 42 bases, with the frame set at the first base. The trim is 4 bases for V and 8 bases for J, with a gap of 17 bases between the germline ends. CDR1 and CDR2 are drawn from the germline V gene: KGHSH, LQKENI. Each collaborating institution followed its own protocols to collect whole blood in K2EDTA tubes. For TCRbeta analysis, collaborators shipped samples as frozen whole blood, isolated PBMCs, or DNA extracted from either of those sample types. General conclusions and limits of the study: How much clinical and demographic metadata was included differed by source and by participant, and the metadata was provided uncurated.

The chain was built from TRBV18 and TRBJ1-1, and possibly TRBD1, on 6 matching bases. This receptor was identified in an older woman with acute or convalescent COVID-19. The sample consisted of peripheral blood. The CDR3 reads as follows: CASSRRTGFWEAFF. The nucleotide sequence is TGTGCCAGCTCACGAAGAACAGGGTTTTGGGAAGCTTTCTTT.